At least ten counts were recorded for the clone carrying this T cell receptor beta chain. This specimen belongs to a study of T cell repertoires in cytomegalovirus infection. In the study overall: Matching HLA type and CMV infection were both indicated by public TCR beta signatures.

TCRdb reprocessed the reads with MiXCR, giving one entry per CDR3 protein. This repertoire shows roughly 600,000 distinct CDR3 sequences, approximately 24% found once; its top ten account for approximately 8.2%. Sequencing used CD8+ T cells from PBMCs. The sequence came from a human donor in good health (CMV status not recorded). Some clones in this sample may be carry-over from other donors' samples.

The DNA of the CDR3 is TGCGCCAGCAGTCAAGGGGACAGGATCGACGAGCAGTACGTC. Amino acids: CASSQGDRIDEQYV. The chain uses TRBV23-1 and TRBJ2-7, with TRBD1 matching 8 bases. TRBV23-1 qualifies as an ORF whose function is uncertain. V was pared by 2 bases and J by 5 bases, with 5 bases of the junction left unmatched. The CDR3 consists of 14 residues.